Following are 9 T cell receptor beta chains from one sample sequenced in a study of T cell changes during pregnancy in multiple sclerosis. Some clones are missing from TCRdb's copy, which holds only in-frame ones; the method was immunoSEQ multiplex PCR. Of 66,000 or so clones in the sample, approximately 90% are singletons; the top ten hold 0.89%. Sequences were derived from peripheral blood, sampled in the first trimester of pregnancy. Receptors were obtained from a female donor in good health, enrolled as a control in a pregnancy study.

V and J are TRBV30 and TRBJ1-2; TRBD1 agrees at 9 bases. The CDR3 is 12 amino acids. The germline V gene has CDR1 GTSNPN and CDR2 SVGIG (reference sequence). V was pared by 5 bases and J by 8 bases, with 6 bases of the junction left unmatched. This CDR3 reads CAWYPGQGGYTF. The DNA for the CDR3 is TGTGCCTGGTATCCGGGACAGGGAGGCTACACCTTC.

The chain combines TRBV4-2 with TRBJ1-1, with 7 bases lining up with TRBD1. The ends lost 4 bases at V and 0 bases at J; junction bases unmatched: 8. The CDR3 runs 16 residues. Germline V gives CDR1 LGHNA, CDR2 YNFKEQ. The CDR3 spells CASSPTAGTVNTEAFF. CDR3 sequence (DNA): TGTGCCAGCAGCCCTACGGCTGGGACAGTGAACACTGAAGCTTTCTTT.

J is TRBJ2-6 and V is TRBV27; D not certain. Trimming removed 0 bases at V and 0 bases at J, with 3 bases between. From germline, CDR1 is MNHEY and CDR2 SMNVEV (reference sequence). The CDR3 has 15 amino acids. CDR3 region: CASSLSRSGANVLTF. The CDR3, as DNA: TGTGCCAGCAGTTTATCCCGCTCTGGGGCCAACGTCCTGACTTTC.

The chain combines TRBV15 with TRBJ2-7; D may be TRBD1 (7 bases). This CDR3 spans 16 amino acids. CDR1 is LNHNV and CDR2 is YYDKDF in the germline V gene (reference sequence). Trimming stripped 0 bases from V and 5 bases from J, with 17 bases between. The CDR3 DNA follows: TGTGCCACCAGCAGAGATCATGGGGCAGGGGGGAACGAGCAGTACTTC. Translation: CATSRDHGAGGNEQYF.

Only one count was recorded for this clone. The V and J genes are TRBV5-5 and TRBJ1-2; D possibly corresponds to TRBD1 (6 bases). CDR3 size: 13 residues. V lost 0 bases, J lost 8 bases, and 11 bases lay in between. Per the germline V gene, CDR1 is SGHKS and CDR2 is YYEKEE (reference sequence). In DNA form, the CDR3 reads TGTGCCAGCAGCTTGGACAGGGCGCAAGGCTACACCTTC. Protein sequence: CASSLDRAQGYTF.

This clone was found a few times. The CDR3 sequence is CATSQGREHGYTF. In DNA form, the CDR3 reads TGTGCCACCAGTCAAGGCCGGGAACATGGCTACACCTTC. This sequence joins TRBV11-3 and TRBJ1-2; D call uncertain. Germline V gene lookup returns CDR1 SGHNT and CDR2 YENEEA. The V end was cut by 10 bases, the J end by 6 bases, with 18 bases between. The length of the CDR3 is 13 residues.

The V gene is TRBV7-8, the J gene TRBJ2-3; 12 bases map to TRBD2. CDR3 length: 18 amino acids. CDR1 and CDR2 (germline): SGHVS, FQNEAQ. After removal of 3 bases from V and 0 bases from J, the junction contained 7 bases not matched to a gene. DNA of the CDR3: TGTGCCAGCAGCTTGACTAGCGGGAGCTTCACTAGCACAGATACGCAGTATTTT. Translated: CASSLTSGSFTSTDTQYF.

The chain recombines TRBV5-6 with TRBJ1-1; TRBD1 is a possible D gene (6 bases). V lost 4 bases and J 7 bases, leaving 11 bases between the germline ends. The CDR3 consists of 12 residues. Germline V gives CDR1 SGHDT, CDR2 YYEEEE. This chain's CDR3 is CASSMDSLEAFF. CDR3 DNA: TGTGCCAGCAGCATGGACAGCCTTGAAGCTTTCTTT.

The chain has TRBV5-1 and TRBJ1-1; 10 bases agree with TRBD1. The CDR3 has 17 residues. CDR1 is SGHRS and CDR2 is YFSETQ in the germline V gene. The J segment lost 0 bases and the V segment lost 4 bases, leaving 9 bases of the junction unmatched. CDR3 region: CASSGGTGANMNTEAFF. CDR3 nucleotide sequence: TGCGCCAGCAGCGGCGGGACAGGGGCGAATATGAACACTGAAGCTTTCTTT. Full variable domain (missing parts from reference TRBV5-1 and TRBJ1-1): KAGVTQTPRYLIKTRGQQVTLSCSPISGHRSVSWYQQTPGQGLQFLFEYFSETQRNKGNFPGRFSGRQFSNSRSEMNVSTLELGDSALYLCASSGGTGANMNTEAFFGQGTRLTVV.